The rows below give T cell receptor beta chains drawn from one sample of a study of blood T cells in healthy people across ages. TCRdb passed the 5' RACE reads through MiXCR, listing each CDR3 protein once. The table lists 1.5 million to 2 million distinct CDR3 sequences, roughly 49% of them singletons. Sequencing was done on a sample of blood. Source of these receptors: a woman aged 40 to 50 in good health. Both conserved end residues are part of each CDR3. The D gene is left open where the match is weak. For some rows the clone size is stated as once, few or many, or as a class when expanded; others skip it.

CDR3,DNA,V,J,size,D
CASSTLAGTAKTTDTQYF,TGTGCCAGTAGTACACTTGCCGGGACAGCAAAGACCACAGATACGCAGTATTTT,TRBV19,TRBJ2-3,.,TRBD1
CASSLASTGSGANVLTF,TGTGCCAGCAGCTTAGCTTCGACAGGGAGCGGGGCCAACGTCCTGACTTTC,TRBV7-2,TRBJ2-6,.,TRBD1
CASSPEASGSYNEQFF,TGTGCCAGCAGCCCCGAGGCTAGCGGTTCCTACAATGAGCAGTTCTTC,TRBV7-6,TRBJ2-1,.,TRBD2
CASSFGLAGGSPYNEQFF,TGTGCCAGCAGCTTTGGACTAGCGGGGGGCTCCCCCTACAATGAGCAGTTCTTC,TRBV5-6,TRBJ2-1,few,TRBD2
CASSLLYQPQHF,TGTGCCAGCAGTTTATTGTATCAGCCCCAGCATTTT,TRBV28,TRBJ1-5,few,.
CASSKVEGQTVYEQYF,TGTGCCAGCAGCAAAGTCGAGGGACAGACCGTCTACGAGCAGTACTTC,TRBV6-2/TRBV6-3,TRBJ2-7,.,TRBD1
CATSREGLNTEAFF,TGTGCCACCAGCAGAGAAGGGCTGAACACTGAAGCTTTCTTT,TRBV15,TRBJ1-1,few,.
CASSPRRTASSDTQYF,TGTGCCAGCAGTCCGAGGAGGACAGCTTCTTCTGATACGCAGTATTTT,TRBV12-3/TRBV12-4,TRBJ2-3,.,.
CATRRSGDTQYF,TGTGCAACCAGGCGTAGCGGGGATACGCAGTATTTT,TRBV7-3,TRBJ2-3,.,TRBD2
CASSPRNRGANEQFF,TGTGCCAGCAGCCCCAGGAACAGGGGTGCCAATGAGCAGTTCTTC,TRBV7-9,TRBJ2-1,few,TRBD1
CASSDHQGRDEQYF,TGTGCCAGCAGTGACCATCAGGGGCGCGACGAGCAGTACTTC,TRBV2,TRBJ2-7,.,.
CASSLVGTSPYNEQFF,TGTGCCAGCAGCTTAGTTGGGACTAGCCCCTACAATGAGCAGTTCTTC,TRBV7-2,TRBJ2-1,.,TRBD2
CASSNGTGANYGYTF,TGCGCCAGCAGCAACGGGACCGGAGCTAACTATGGCTACACCTTC,TRBV5-1,TRBJ1-2,.,.
CSVDLDPGPGYTF,TGCAGCGTTGATTTAGACCCAGGACCTGGCTACACCTTC,TRBV29-1,TRBJ1-2,.,.
CASRGREVGSYNSPLHF,TGTGCCAGCAGGGGGAGGGAGGTGGGCTCCTATAATTCACCCCTCCACTTT,TRBV4-2,TRBJ1-6,few,.
CASSPETGSRSPLHF,TGTGCCAGCAGCCCGGAGACAGGGTCTCGATCACCCCTCCACTTT,TRBV5-5,TRBJ1-6,.,TRBD1
CASGYTQYF,TGTGCCAGCGGCTATACGCAGTATTTT,TRBV28,TRBJ2-3,.,.
CASSLGGDRQETQYF,TGTGCCAGCAGCTTAGGGGGGGACAGACAAGAGACCCAGTACTTC,TRBV11-2,TRBJ2-5,.,.
CASSSRWGQETQYF,TGTGCCAGCTCCTCTCGGTGGGGGCAGGAGACCCAGTACTTC,TRBV14,TRBJ2-5,.,.
CASSPTGEFNYGYTF,TGCGCCAGCAGCCCGACAGGGGAATTTAACTATGGCTACACCTTC,TRBV4-3,TRBJ1-2,.,TRBD1
CSARYSTGGYEQYF,TGCAGTGCTAGATATAGTACAGGGGGCTACGAGCAGTACTTC,TRBV20-1,TRBJ2-7,.,TRBD1
CASSGDISGFGYTF,TGTGCCAGCAGCGGGGACATCTCTGGATTTGGCTACACCTTC,TRBV7-9,TRBJ1-2,.,.
CASTPGAGVGTDTQYF,TGTGCCAGCACCCCGGGGGCGGGGGTAGGCACAGATACGCAGTATTTT,TRBV7-2,TRBJ2-3,.,.
CASSLTSSASTDTQYF,TGTGCCAGCAGCTTGACTAGCTCGGCTTCCACAGATACGCAGTATTTT,TRBV7-3,TRBJ2-3,few,TRBD2
CASSEDYHTDTQYF,TGCGCCAGCAGCGAGGATTACCACACAGATACGCAGTATTTT,TRBV5-1,TRBJ2-3,.,.
CASRETGPGETQYF,TGTGCCAGCAGGGAGACAGGGCCGGGGGAGACCCAGTACTTC,TRBV12-3/TRBV12-4,TRBJ2-5,few,TRBD1
CASSSGQTLYGYTF,TGTGCCAGCAGCTCGGGACAGACACTATATGGCTACACCTTC,TRBV28,TRBJ1-2,.,TRBD1
CATSPDRDRYGYTF,TGTGCCACCAGCCCGGACAGGGACCGCTATGGCTACACCTTC,TRBV15,TRBJ1-2,.,TRBD1
CASSLEAGGLHF,TGTGCCAGCAGCTTAGAGGCAGGGGGTCTCCACTTT,TRBV7-9,TRBJ1-6,.,TRBD1
CASSQASGYEQYF,TGCGCCAGCAGCCAAGCTTCAGGCTACGAGCAGTACTTC,TRBV4-3,TRBJ2-7,.,.
CSAINRGSGGYTF,TGCAGTGCTATCAACAGGGGGAGCGGCGGCTACACCTTC,TRBV20-1,TRBJ1-2,few,TRBD1
CASSQDRVSYEQYF,TGTGCCAGCAGTCAAGACAGGGTCTCCTACGAGCAGTACTTC,TRBV3-1,TRBJ2-7,many,TRBD1
CASSYRGLAGGIQETQYF,TGTGCCAGCAGTTACCGGGGACTAGCGGGGGGGATCCAAGAGACCCAGTACTTC,TRBV6-5,TRBJ2-5,.,TRBD2
CASSYLNEQFF,TGTGCCAGCAGTTACTTGAATGAGCAGTTCTTC,TRBV6-6,TRBJ2-1,many,.
CASSPGSTARFDEQYF,TGCGCCAGCTCACCAGGCTCGACAGCGCGTTTCGACGAGCAGTACTTC,TRBV18,TRBJ2-7,.,.
CASSDRESRETQYF,TGTGCCAGCAGCGACAGGGAGTCTCGAGAGACCCAGTACTTC,TRBV6-2/TRBV6-3,TRBJ2-5,few,TRBD1
CASSYRGGGPNYGYTF,TGTGCCAGCAGTTACAGGGGTGGTGGCCCCAACTATGGCTACACCTTC,TRBV6-2/TRBV6-3,TRBJ1-2,.,.
CASSPGLAGVGYYNEQFF,TGTGCCAGCAGCCCTGGACTAGCGGGAGTTGGCTACTACAATGAGCAGTTCTTC,TRBV7-2,TRBJ2-1,.,TRBD2
CASSKRGAGVTYEQYF,TGTGCCAGCAGCAAAAGGGGGGCAGGGGTTACCTACGAGCAGTACTTC,TRBV21-1,TRBJ2-7,.,.
CSVGRRYYEQYF,TGCAGCGTTGGGAGAAGGTACTACGAGCAGTACTTC,TRBV29-1,TRBJ2-7,many,.
CASSYSSGGQNEQFF,TGTGCCAGCAGTTACTCGAGCGGGGGACAAAATGAGCAGTTCTTC,TRBV6-2/TRBV6-3,TRBJ2-1,.,TRBD2
CASSRYLYEQYF,TGTGCCAGCAGTCGATACCTCTACGAGCAGTACTTC,TRBV28,TRBJ2-7,few,.
CASSRNLGTGQYEQYF,TGTGCCAGCAGCCGAAACCTCGGGACAGGGCAGTACGAGCAGTACTTC,TRBV6-2/TRBV6-3,TRBJ2-7,.,TRBD1
CASSLVAGGVVEQFF,TGCGCCAGCAGCTTGGTGGCGGGGGGGGTTGTTGAGCAGTTCTTC,TRBV5-1,TRBJ2-1,.,TRBD2
CASSDGTGGIYEQYF,TGTGCCAGCAGTGATGGGACAGGGGGTATCTACGAGCAGTACTTC,TRBV6-6,TRBJ2-7,.,TRBD1
CASTTQGNQPQHF,TGTGCCAGCACCACACAGGGTAATCAGCCCCAGCATTTT,TRBV28,TRBJ1-5,.,.
CSANGGLMVADTQYF,TGCAGTGCGAACGGGGGACTGATGGTCGCAGATACGCAGTATTTT,TRBV20-1,TRBJ2-3,.,.
CASSLAQDLPGYEQYF,TGTGCCAGCAGCTTAGCGCAGGATTTACCCGGCTATGAGCAGTACTTC,TRBV7-8,TRBJ2-7,.,.
CSASATGGSQPQHF,TGCAGTGCTAGTGCGACAGGGGGCAGTCAGCCCCAGCATTTT,TRBV20-1,TRBJ1-5,once,TRBD1
CASSYTRETQYF,TGTGCCAGCAGTTACACCCGGGAGACCCAGTACTTC,TRBV6-2/TRBV6-3,TRBJ2-5,few,.
CSAGVGGIFADTQYF,TGCAGTGCTGGGGTGGGGGGCATCTTTGCAGATACGCAGTATTTT,TRBV20-1,TRBJ2-3,.,.
CAISQGAWISSYEQYF,TGTGCCATCAGCCAGGGTGCCTGGATCAGCTCCTACGAGCAGTACTTC,TRBV10-3,TRBJ2-7,once,.
CASSTGTGETTNYGYTF,TGTGCCAGCAGCACAGGGACAGGGGAGACCACTAACTATGGCTACACCTTC,TRBV13,TRBJ1-2,.,TRBD1